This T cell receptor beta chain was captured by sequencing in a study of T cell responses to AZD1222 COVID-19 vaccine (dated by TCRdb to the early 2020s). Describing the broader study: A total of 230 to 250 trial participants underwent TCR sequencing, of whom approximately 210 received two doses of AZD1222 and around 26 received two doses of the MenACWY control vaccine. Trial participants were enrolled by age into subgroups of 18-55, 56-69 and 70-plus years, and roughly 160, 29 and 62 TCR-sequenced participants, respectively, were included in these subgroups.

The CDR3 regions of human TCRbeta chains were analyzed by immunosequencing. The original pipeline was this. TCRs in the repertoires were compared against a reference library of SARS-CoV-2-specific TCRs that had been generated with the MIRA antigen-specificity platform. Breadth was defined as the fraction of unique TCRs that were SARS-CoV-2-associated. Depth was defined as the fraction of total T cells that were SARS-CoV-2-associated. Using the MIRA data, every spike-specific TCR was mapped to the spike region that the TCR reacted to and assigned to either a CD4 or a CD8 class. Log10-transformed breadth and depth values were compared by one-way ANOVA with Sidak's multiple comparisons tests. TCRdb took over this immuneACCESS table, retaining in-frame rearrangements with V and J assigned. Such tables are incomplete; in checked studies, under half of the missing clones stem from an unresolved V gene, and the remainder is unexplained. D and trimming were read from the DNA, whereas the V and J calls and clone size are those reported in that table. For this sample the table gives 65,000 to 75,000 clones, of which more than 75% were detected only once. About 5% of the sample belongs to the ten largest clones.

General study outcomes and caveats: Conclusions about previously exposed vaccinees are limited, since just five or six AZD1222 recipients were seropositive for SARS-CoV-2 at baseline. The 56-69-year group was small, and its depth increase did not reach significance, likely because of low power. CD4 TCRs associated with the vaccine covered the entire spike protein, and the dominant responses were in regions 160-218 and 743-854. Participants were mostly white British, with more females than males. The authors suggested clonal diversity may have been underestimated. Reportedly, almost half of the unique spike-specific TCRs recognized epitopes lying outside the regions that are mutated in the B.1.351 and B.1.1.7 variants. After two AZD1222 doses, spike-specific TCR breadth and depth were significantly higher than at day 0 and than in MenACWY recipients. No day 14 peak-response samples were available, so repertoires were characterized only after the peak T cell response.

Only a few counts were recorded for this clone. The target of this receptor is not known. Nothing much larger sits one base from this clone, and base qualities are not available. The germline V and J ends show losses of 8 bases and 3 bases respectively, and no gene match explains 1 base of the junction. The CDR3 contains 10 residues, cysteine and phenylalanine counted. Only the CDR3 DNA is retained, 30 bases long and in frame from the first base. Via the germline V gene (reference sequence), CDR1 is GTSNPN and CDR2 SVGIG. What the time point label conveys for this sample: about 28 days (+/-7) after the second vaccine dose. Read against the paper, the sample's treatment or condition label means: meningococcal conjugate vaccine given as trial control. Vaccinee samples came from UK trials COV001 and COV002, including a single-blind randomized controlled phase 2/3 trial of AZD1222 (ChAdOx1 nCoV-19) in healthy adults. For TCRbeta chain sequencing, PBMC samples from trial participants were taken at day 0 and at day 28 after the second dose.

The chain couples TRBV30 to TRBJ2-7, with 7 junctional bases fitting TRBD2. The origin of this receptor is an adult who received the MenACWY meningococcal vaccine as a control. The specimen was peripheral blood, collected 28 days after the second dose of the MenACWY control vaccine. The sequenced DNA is TGTGCCGGCGGGGGCTACGAGCAGTACTTC. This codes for CAGGGYEQYF.